This is a list of T cell receptor beta chains from one sample in a study of blood T cell repertoires in COVID-19. Profiling relied on immunoSEQ multiplex PCR, and the TCRdb table lists in-frame clones only, not all of them. The sample shows under 300,000 clones, around nine tenths of them seen only once. The sequencing input was peripheral blood. The source of these receptors is a woman between 65 and 79 years old with active or convalescent COVID-19. CDR3s include the opening cysteine and the closing phenylalanine or tryptophan. Fields, in order: clone size, D gene, V gene, J gene, CDR3 protein, CDR3 DNA. A D gene is named only where the DNA matches it firmly. Clone size is not always given. Where it is, it says once, few, many or a class for expanded clones.

abundance: -
d_gene: TRBD1
v_gene: TRBV19
j_gene: TRBJ2-7
CDR3aa: CASTNYLGGGEQYF
CDR3nt: TGTGCCAGTACTAATTATTTAGGGGGCGGCGAGCAGTACTTC

abundance: -
d_gene: -
v_gene: TRBV6-2/TRBV6-3
j_gene: TRBJ1-1
CDR3aa: CASSYSIDSKNTEAFF
CDR3nt: TGTGCCAGCAGTTACTCGATAGACAGCAAGAACACTGAAGCTTTCTTT

abundance: -
d_gene: -
v_gene: TRBV3-1/TRBV3-2
j_gene: TRBJ2-1
CDR3aa: CASSRERNEQFF
CDR3nt: TGTGCCAGCAGCCGCGAGAGAAATGAGCAGTTCTTC

abundance: -
d_gene: TRBD1
v_gene: TRBV7-8
j_gene: TRBJ2-7
CDR3aa: CASSPGTGVYEQYF
CDR3nt: TGTGCCAGCAGCCCCGGGACAGGGGTCTACGAGCAGTACTTC

abundance: -
d_gene: -
v_gene: TRBV20-1
j_gene: TRBJ1-2
CDR3aa: CSAPVTPGNTF
CDR3nt: TGCAGTGCTCCCGTGACACCAGGAAACACCTTC

abundance: -
d_gene: -
v_gene: TRBV6-5
j_gene: TRBJ1-2
CDR3aa: CASSSRGGALNGYTF
CDR3nt: TGTGCCAGCAGCTCCCGGGGGGGGGCGTTGAATGGCTACACCTTC

abundance: -
d_gene: TRBD1
v_gene: TRBV5-8
j_gene: TRBJ1-1
CDR3aa: CASSYGTGRTEAFF
CDR3nt: TGTGCCAGCAGCTACGGGACAGGGCGGACTGAAGCTTTCTTT

abundance: -
d_gene: -
v_gene: TRBV6-5
j_gene: TRBJ1-4
CDR3aa: CASSYSRAGGDEKLFF
CDR3nt: TGTGCCAGCAGTTACTCGAGGGCGGGGGGCGATGAAAAACTGTTTTTT

abundance: -
d_gene: -
v_gene: TRBV5-4
j_gene: TRBJ2-7
CDR3aa: CASSFNYEQYF
CDR3nt: TGTGCCAGCAGCTTTAACTACGAGCAGTACTTC

abundance: -
d_gene: -
v_gene: TRBV10-3
j_gene: TRBJ1-3
CDR3aa: CAISESRQSSGNTIYF
CDR3nt: TGTGCCATCAGTGAGTCGAGGCAGTCCTCTGGAAACACCATATATTTT

abundance: once
d_gene: -
v_gene: TRBV5-5
j_gene: TRBJ2-5
CDR3aa: CASSFRGRETQYF
CDR3nt: TGTGCCAGCAGCTTCCGGGGGAGGGAGACCCAGTACTTC

abundance: -
d_gene: -
v_gene: TRBV11-1
j_gene: TRBJ1-1
CDR3aa: CASSQWRGNTEAFF
CDR3nt: TGTGCCAGCAGCCAATGGCGGGGAAACACTGAAGCTTTCTTT

abundance: -
d_gene: -
v_gene: TRBV11-2
j_gene: TRBJ2-5
CDR3aa: CASSLEGRGETQYF
CDR3nt: TGTGCCAGCAGCTTAGAGGGGCGGGGAGAGACCCAGTACTTC

abundance: -
d_gene: TRBD1
v_gene: TRBV2
j_gene: TRBJ1-2
CDR3aa: CASIRDRGYGYTF
CDR3nt: TGTGCCAGTATCCGGGACAGGGGATATGGCTACACCTTC

abundance: -
d_gene: TRBD1
v_gene: TRBV2
j_gene: TRBJ1-1
CDR3aa: CASSSTGVAFF
CDR3nt: TGTGCCAGCAGTTCCACAGGGGTAGCTTTCTTT

abundance: -
d_gene: -
v_gene: TRBV7-3
j_gene: TRBJ2-2
CDR3aa: CASSPRTGELFF
CDR3nt: TGTGCCAGCAGCCCCCGGACCGGGGAGCTGTTTTTT

abundance: -
d_gene: -
v_gene: TRBV18
j_gene: TRBJ2-5
CDR3aa: CASSQGQETQYF
CDR3nt: TGTGCCAGCTCGCAGGGCCAGGAGACCCAGTACTTC

abundance: -
d_gene: -
v_gene: TRBV4-1
j_gene: TRBJ2-7
CDR3aa: CASSQEVRGHEQYF
CDR3nt: TGCGCCAGCAGCCAAGAGGTCAGGGGCCACGAGCAGTACTTC

abundance: once
d_gene: TRBD1
v_gene: TRBV29-1
j_gene: TRBJ1-1
CDR3aa: CSGGQGFGTEAFF
CDR3nt: TGCAGCGGTGGACAGGGTTTTGGCACTGAAGCTTTCTTT

abundance: -
d_gene: -
v_gene: TRBV6-5
j_gene: TRBJ1-3
CDR3aa: CASSLGYSGNTIYF
CDR3nt: TGTGCCAGCAGTTTGGGCTACTCTGGAAACACCATATATTTT

abundance: -
d_gene: -
v_gene: TRBV12-3/TRBV12-4
j_gene: TRBJ1-2
CDR3aa: CASNTAGGAGYTF
CDR3nt: TGTGCCAGCAACACCGCAGGAGGGGCAGGCTACACCTTC

abundance: -
d_gene: -
v_gene: TRBV5-4
j_gene: TRBJ2-2
CDR3aa: CASSRIHEDRELFF
CDR3nt: TGTGCCAGCAGCCGAATCCACGAGGATAGGGAGCTGTTTTTT

abundance: -
d_gene: TRBD1
v_gene: TRBV5-4
j_gene: TRBJ1-2
CDR3aa: CASSLGARAGGGYTF
CDR3nt: TGTGCCAGCAGCTTGGGGGCGAGGGCAGGGGGAGGCTACACCTTC

abundance: -
d_gene: TRBD2
v_gene: TRBV10-3
j_gene: TRBJ2-1
CDR3aa: CAITSAIGGATGNEQFF
CDR3nt: TGTGCCATCACTTCTGCAATCGGGGGGGCAACTGGTAATGAGCAGTTCTTC

abundance: -
d_gene: TRBD1
v_gene: TRBV12-5
j_gene: TRBJ1-5
CDR3aa: CASGSVVADRQGAVQPQHF
CDR3nt: TGTGCTAGTGGTTCGGTGGTAGCCGATCGACAGGGGGCTGTTCAGCCCCAGCATTTT

abundance: -
d_gene: -
v_gene: TRBV5-8
j_gene: TRBJ1-1
CDR3aa: CASSFSQDTEAFF
CDR3nt: TGTGCCAGCAGCTTTAGTCAAGACACTGAGGCTTTCTTT

abundance: -
d_gene: -
v_gene: TRBV15
j_gene: TRBJ1-5
CDR3aa: CATSRGGEPQHF
CDR3nt: TGTGCCACCAGCAGGGGGGGTGAGCCCCAGCATTTT

abundance: -
d_gene: TRBD1
v_gene: TRBV20-1
j_gene: TRBJ1-1
CDR3aa: CSAWTGEQAFF
CDR3nt: TGCAGTGCGTGGACAGGGGAACAAGCTTTCTTT

abundance: -
d_gene: TRBD1
v_gene: TRBV24-1
j_gene: TRBJ2-3
CDR3aa: CATSDWTGLGTQYF
CDR3nt: TGTGCCACCAGTGACTGGACAGGTTTAGGTACGCAGTATTTT

abundance: -
d_gene: TRBD1
v_gene: TRBV4-3
j_gene: TRBJ2-1
CDR3aa: CASSQDLGTGGDPTYNEQFF
CDR3nt: TGCGCCAGCAGCCAAGATCTGGGGACAGGGGGTGACCCAACCTACAATGAGCAGTTCTTC

abundance: -
d_gene: -
v_gene: TRBV6-5
j_gene: TRBJ1-1
CDR3aa: CASALGIQGQGAFF
CDR3nt: TGTGCCAGCGCCTTGGGGATCCAGGGCCAGGGAGCTTTCTTT

abundance: -
d_gene: TRBD1
v_gene: TRBV19
j_gene: TRBJ2-2
CDR3aa: CASSRGGQGSVGGELFF
CDR3nt: TGTGCCAGTAGTAGAGGGGGACAGGGGAGCGTCGGCGGGGAGCTGTTTTTT

abundance: -
d_gene: TRBD1
v_gene: TRBV10-3
j_gene: TRBJ2-2
CDR3aa: CAIGKNRDRVLTGELFF
CDR3nt: TGTGCCATCGGGAAGAACCGGGACAGGGTACTCACCGGGGAGCTGTTTTTT

abundance: -
d_gene: -
v_gene: TRBV6-5
j_gene: TRBJ1-1
CDR3aa: CASSYWGESHTEAFF
CDR3nt: TGTGCCAGCAGTTACTGGGGGGAATCGCACACTGAAGCTTTCTTT

abundance: -
d_gene: -
v_gene: TRBV18
j_gene: TRBJ2-2
CDR3aa: CASSPASGYTGELFF
CDR3nt: TGTGCCAGCTCACCTGCTTCGGGGTACACCGGGGAGCTGTTTTTT

abundance: once
d_gene: -
v_gene: TRBV7-3
j_gene: TRBJ2-1
CDR3aa: CASSAQGSSYNEQFF
CDR3nt: TGTGCCAGCAGCGCCCAGGGGAGCTCCTACAATGAGCAGTTCTTC

abundance: -
d_gene: -
v_gene: TRBV12-3/TRBV12-4
j_gene: TRBJ2-1
CDR3aa: CASSTTSSNEQFF
CDR3nt: TGTGCCAGCAGCACCACTAGTTCCAATGAGCAGTTCTTC

abundance: -
d_gene: -
v_gene: TRBV7-9
j_gene: TRBJ2-5
CDR3aa: CASSLGGRSAGETQYF
CDR3nt: TGTGCCAGCAGCTTAGGGGGGAGGTCCGCCGGGGAGACCCAGTACTTC

abundance: -
d_gene: -
v_gene: TRBV12-5
j_gene: TRBJ1-2
CDR3aa: CASGLVPGGAGYTF
CDR3nt: TGTGCTAGTGGTTTGGTACCGGGTGGGGCAGGCTACACCTTC

abundance: -
d_gene: TRBD2
v_gene: TRBV6-5
j_gene: TRBJ2-7
CDR3aa: CASRRTSGASYEQYF
CDR3nt: TGTGCCAGCCGCCGGACTAGCGGGGCATCCTACGAGCAGTACTTC